This T cell receptor (beta chain) was captured in a study of blood T cell repertoires in COVID-19. Study in general: PBMCs, B-cell-depleted T cells, or T cells were the source of the cDNA or gDNA that made up the material.

TCRdb's copy holds only in-frame clones and misses some; the assay was immunoSEQ multiplex PCR. The sample lists some 400,000 clones; 70% to 90% were seen once. V gave up 10 bases and J gave up 4 bases, with 7 bases separating them. This CDR3 has 11 residues. Germline CDR1 KGHDR, CDR2 SFDVKD. The genes are TRBV24-1 and TRBJ2-1, with D perhaps TRBD2 (5 bases). Sequenced material: peripheral blood. The source is a woman in her twenties or thirties with COVID-19, enrolled during active disease. The CDR3 region is CATGEYNEQFF. The CDR3 DNA reads TGTGCCACGGGAGAGTACAATGAGCAGTTCTTC.